One sample yielded the 24 T cell receptor beta chains listed below, sequenced in a study of blood T cell repertoires in COVID-19. Profiling relied on immunoSEQ multiplex PCR, and the TCRdb table lists in-frame clones only, not all of them. Here the sample spans around 400,000 clones, around 87% being singletons. What was sequenced was peripheral blood. The receptors shown here come from a woman under 40 with COVID-19, enrolled during active disease.

The chain links TRBV3-1 (or the pseudogene TRBV3-2) to TRBJ2-7, with TRBD2 identical over 8 bases. Per germline, CDR1 LGHDT and CDR2 YNNKEL (reference sequence). The CDR3 extends over 12 amino acids. After removal of 4 bases from V and 6 bases from J, the junction contained 2 bases not matched to a gene. The CDR3 here is CASSLSGSEQYF. The CDR3 nucleotides are TGTGCCAGCAGCCTCAGCGGGAGCGAGCAGTACTTC.

The J gene is TRBJ1-2, the V gene TRBV29-1, with D uncertain. The CDR3 sequence is 13 residues long. Germline V gene lookup returns CDR1 SQVTM and CDR2 ANQGSEA. V shed 6 bases and J shed 5 bases, with 16 bases lying between them. The CDR3 DNA reads TGCAGCGTAGAACCCTCCCCGCTATATGGCTACACCTTC. Residues: CSVEPSPLYGYTF.

The chain joins TRBV5-6 to TRBJ1-2; D may be TRBD1 (5 bases). Trimming removed 3 bases from V and 4 bases from J, with 10 bases in between. This CDR3 spans 13 amino acids. In germline, CDR1 is SGHDT, CDR2 YYEEEE. CDR3 loop: CASSSTDSYGYTF. The CDR3 coding sequence is TGTGCCAGCAGCTCGACTGACAGCTATGGCTACACCTTC. The full variable domain, in which reference TRBV5-6 and TRBJ1-2 provide the parts outside the CDR3, is DAGVTQSPTHLIKTRGQQVTLRCSPKSGHDTVSWYQQALGQGPQFIFQYYEEEERQRGNFPDRFSGHQFPNYSSELNVNALLLGDSALYLCASSSTDSYGYTFGSGTRLTVV.

A few counts support this clone. The chain has TRBV6-2 or TRBV6-3 and TRBJ1-3, with D tentatively TRBD1 (5 bases). The CDR3 sequence is 14 residues long. With 2 bases removed from V and 0 bases from J, the gap between germline ends came to 5 bases. Germline values: CDR1 MNHEY, CDR2 SVGEGT. The CDR3 region is CASSYDSSGNTIYF. The CDR3 nucleotides read TGTGCCAGCAGTTACGACAGCTCTGGAAACACCATATATTTT.

This chain uses TRBV19 with TRBJ2-1, with 13 bases aligning to TRBD2. Germline-derived CDR1 and CDR2 are LNHDA and SQIVND (reference sequence). V shed 4 bases and J 7 bases; nucleotides not matched to a gene: 7. The CDR3 runs 16 residues. DNA of the CDR3: TGTGCCAGTAGTACAACACTAGCGGGAGGGCAGAATGAGCAGTTCTTC. It is translated as CASSTTLAGGQNEQFF.

The V gene is TRBV5-6, the J gene TRBJ2-7, with TRBD2 matching 11 bases. The junction had 5 bases not matched to a gene; V was cut back by 2 bases and J by 7 bases. The CDR3 runs to 14 residues. Germline loops: CDR1 SGHDT, CDR2 YYEEEE. CDR3 bases: TGTGCCAGCAGCTTACTAGCGGGAGCTCGGGAGCAGTACTTC. Amino acids: CASSLLAGAREQYF.

The V call is TRBV9, the J call TRBJ2-1; the D is unclear. The CDR3 runs 12 residues. Per the germline V gene, CDR1 is SGDLS and CDR2 is YYNGEE. The V and J ends lost 4 bases and 9 bases respectively, with 11 bases between them. CDR3 residues: CASSPLILEQFF. As DNA, the CDR3 is TGTGCCAGCAGCCCCCTAATTCTTGAGCAGTTCTTC.

The J gene is TRBJ1-2, the V gene TRBV28; a weak D match, TRBD1 (5 bases). Per the germline V gene, CDR1 is MDHEN and CDR2 is SYDVKM. V was pared by 2 bases and J by 7 bases, with 8 bases between. This CDR3 has 12 amino acids. Here the CDR3 reads CASSLDSSGYTF. CDR3 in DNA: TGTGCCAGCAGTTTAGACAGTTCTGGCTACACCTTC.

The rearrangement uses TRBV30 and TRBJ2-6, with 11 bases matching TRBD2. Germline CDR1 and CDR2: GTSNPN and SVGIG (reference sequence). This CDR3 comprises 18 residues. V shed 3 bases and J 0 bases; nucleotides not matched to a gene: 7. The CDR3 loop is CAWRPGLAVSSGANVLTF. The CDR3 DNA follows: TGTGCCTGGAGGCCGGGACTAGCGGTTAGCTCTGGGGCCAACGTCCTGACTTTC.

The chain has TRBV2 and TRBJ2-5; D is perhaps TRBD1 (6 bases). The CDR3 loop spans 13 amino acids. CDR1 is SNHLY, CDR2 FYNNEI, per germline. Trimming left V 6 bases short and J 2 bases short, with 10 bases between. CDR3 sequence reads: CASRQDSQETQYF. The CDR3 nucleotides read TGTGCCAGCAGGCAGGACAGTCAAGAGACCCAGTACTTC. The entire variable domain, with the rest obtained from reference TRBV2 and TRBJ2-5, is as follows: EPEVTQTPSHQVTQMGQEVILRCVPISNHLYFYWYRQILGQKVEFLVSFYNNEISEKSEIFDDQFSVERPDGSNFTLKIRSTKLEDSAMYFCASRQDSQETQYFGPGTRLLVL.

The genes are TRBV23-1 and TRBJ2-1; 9 bases agree with TRBD2. TRBV23-1 is reported as an ORF; its role is uncertain. CDR3 length: 16 amino acids. The V and J ends lost 7 bases and 3 bases, in that order; junction bases with no gene match: 10. The CDR3: CASTAQGLAVYNEQFF. CDR3 nucleotides: TGCGCCAGCACAGCGCAGGGACTAGCAGTCTACAATGAGCAGTTCTTC.

The V call is TRBV6-2 or TRBV6-3, the J call TRBJ2-7; TRBD2 matches 7 bases. With V trimmed by 5 bases and J by 5 bases, 9 bases remained unmatched. Germline values: CDR1 MNHEY, CDR2 SVGEGT. The CDR3 is 14 amino acids. CDR3 region: CASSTVGGVNEQYF. DNA for the CDR3: TGTGCCAGCAGTACGGTGGGAGGGGTGAACGAGCAGTACTTC.

V is TRBV4-2 and J is TRBJ2-3; 12 positions match TRBD2. The V gene's germline CDR1 is LGHNA and CDR2 YNFKEQ. With V trimmed by 0 bases and J by 6 bases, 7 bases remained unmatched. The CDR3 length is 17 residues. The CDR3 region is CASSQDFLAGGWDTQYF. CDR3 nucleotides: TGTGCCAGCAGCCAAGATTTCCTAGCGGGAGGGTGGGATACGCAGTATTTT.

In this sample, this clone turned up once. The V call is TRBV28, the J call TRBJ2-5; the match to TRBD2 covers 7 bases. Germline-derived CDR1 and CDR2 are MDHEN and SYDVKM. This CDR3 is built from 19 residues. With V trimmed by 3 bases and J by 2 bases, 18 bases remained unmatched. The CDR3 nucleotides are TGTGCCAGCAGTTTGAAGTGGGGGGGGATGAATAGGGAGCAAGAGACCCAGTACTTC. This translates into CASSLKWGGMNREQETQYF.

This clone has a handful of counts. The V and J genes are TRBV30 and TRBJ1-5; D possibly corresponds to TRBD1 (5 bases). V lost 5 bases to trimming and J lost 6 bases, with 14 bases between them. Germline CDR1 and CDR2: GTSNPN and SVGIG (reference sequence). The CDR3 is 13 amino acids. The CDR3, as DNA: TGTGCCTGGGCGCCGGGGGTGGGTCAGCCCCAGCATTTT. It encodes CAWAPGVGQPQHF.

The chain uses TRBV2 and TRBJ2-1, with 7 positions matching TRBD2. CDR1 is SNHLY and CDR2 is FYNNEI in the germline V gene. The trim removed 3 bases at V and 1 base at J, leaving 0 bases unmatched. This CDR3 region has 14 residues. CDR3 amino acids: CASSERGSYNEQFF. CDR3 bases: TGTGCCAGCAGTGAGCGGGGGTCCTACAATGAGCAGTTCTTC.

The chain employs TRBV5-1 and TRBJ2-1, with 12 positions matching TRBD2. V lost 4 bases, J lost 12 bases, and 14 bases stayed unmatched. This CDR3 is built from 16 residues. CDR1 SGHRS and CDR2 YFSETQ come from the germline V gene. Here the CDR3 DNA reads TGCGCCAGCAGCACCTTACTAGCGGGAGGCTACCAGGGGCAGTTCTTC. Its translation: CASSTLLAGGYQGQFF. Looking up the rest from reference TRBV5-1 and TRBJ2-1 gives the full variable domain: KAGVTQTPRYLIKTRGQQVTLSCSPISGHRSVSWYQQTPGQGLQFLFEYFSETQRNKGNFPGRFSGRQFSNSRSEMNVSTLELGDSALYLCASSTLLAGGYQGQFFGPGTRLTVL.

The J gene is TRBJ2-2, the V gene TRBV19; 7 nucleotides match TRBD2. This CDR3 has 15 residues. Germline V gene data show CDR1 as LNHDA and CDR2 as SQIVND (reference sequence). V dropped 1 base and J dropped 3; count of bases not matched to a gene: 2. The CDR3 sequence: CASSIGGSDTGELFF. In DNA form, the CDR3 reads TGTGCCAGTAGTATAGGCGGGAGTGACACCGGGGAGCTGTTTTTT.

The genes are TRBV10-3 and TRBJ2-3; 10 bases match TRBD1. The CDR3 has 14 residues. CDR1 is ENHRY and CDR2 is SYGVKD in the germline V gene. The junction had 2 bases not matched to a gene; V was cut back by 5 bases and J by 3 bases. The CDR3 is CAISSDRGTDTQYF. The CDR3, as DNA: TGTGCCATCAGTTCGGACAGGGGGACAGATACGCAGTATTTT.

V usage is TRBV19 and J usage is TRBJ1-6; 10 nucleotides match TRBD1. With 5 bases clipped from V and 13 bases from J, the junction kept 11 bases outside the gene matches. Per the germline V gene, CDR1 is LNHDA and CDR2 is SQIVND (reference sequence). The CDR3 sequence is 15 residues long. CDR3 in DNA: TGTGCCAGTAGTGCGCCGGGACAGGGGAAAACTCCCCTCCACTTT. Translated: CASSAPGQGKTPLHF. Full variable domain (outside the CDR3, taken from reference TRBV19 and TRBJ1-6): DGGITQSPKYLFRKEGQNVTLSCEQNLNHDAMYWYRQDPGQGLRLIYYSQIVNDFQKGDIAEGYSVSREKKESFPLTVTSAQKNPTAFYLCASSAPGQGKTPLHFGNGTRLTVT.

This clone appeared a single time. The chain carries TRBV2 and TRBJ2-1, with 16 bases that match TRBD2. The CDR3 consists of 15 residues. V dropped 11 bases and J dropped 8; count of bases not matched to a gene: 9. Germline V gene data show CDR1 as SNHLY and CDR2 as FYNNEI. CDR3 DNA: TGTGCCGGCAAGGGGACTAGCGGGAGGGTGTATGAGCAGTTCTTC. Its protein product is CAGKGTSGRVYEQFF.

This chain joins TRBV5-5 and TRBJ2-3; D is ambiguous. The CDR3 covers 12 residues. CDR1 is SGHKS, CDR2 YYEKEE, per germline (reference sequence). V lost 2 bases and J 4 bases, leaving 5 bases between the germline ends. This chain's CDR3 is CASSLASDTQYF. The CDR3 DNA reads TGTGCCAGCAGCTTAGCCTCAGATACGCAGTATTTT.

The chain links TRBV29-1 to TRBJ2-7, with 12 bases lining up with TRBD1. Germline lookup yields CDR1 SQVTM and CDR2 ANQGSEA. After removal of 3 bases from V and 7 bases from J, the junction contained 7 bases not matched to a gene. The CDR3 is made up of 14 amino acids. The CDR3 DNA sequence: TGCAGCGTTGATCCCGGGACAGGGGGCAATGAGCAGTACTTC. This translates into CSVDPGTGGNEQYF.

The rearrangement joins TRBV5-1 to TRBJ2-3; tentatively, D is TRBD2 (6 bases). Germline CDR1 SGHRS, CDR2 YFSETQ. V shed 1 base and J shed 4 bases, with 19 bases lying between them. CDR3 length: 17 amino acids. The CDR3 nucleotides read TGCGCCAGCAGCTTGCCTCGGGACTTGTTTGGCGCAGATACGCAGTATTTT. Amino acids: CASSLPRDLFGADTQYF.